Following are 3 T cell receptor beta chains from one sample sequenced in a study of blood T cell repertoires in COVID-19. Profiling relied on immunoSEQ multiplex PCR, and the TCRdb table lists in-frame clones only, not all of them. Of around 230,000 clones listed, approximately 84% are singletons. Sequencing input: PBMCs or T cells enriched from blood (not recorded which). These receptors came from a man in his forties who had recovered from COVID-19.

The V call is TRBV27, the J call TRBJ1-2; TRBD1 matches 9 bases. V gave up 8 bases and J gave up 0 bases; unmatched junction bases: 10. Germline CDR1 is MNHEY and CDR2 is SMNVEV (reference sequence). The CDR3 sequence is 16 residues long. DNA for the CDR3: TGTGCCAGCTTCCCGGGACAGGGAATGGCTAACTATGGCTACACCTTC. Translation: CASFPGQGMANYGYTF.

The rearrangement uses TRBV14 and TRBJ2-5, with TRBD2 as a possible D gene (5 bases). CDR1 and CDR2 from the germline V gene are SGHDN and FVKESK. Trimming cost V 0 bases and J 2 bases, with 19 bases left between them. This CDR3 is 18 amino acids long. The CDR3 region is CASSQEFDRGLPQETQYF. The DNA of the CDR3 is TGTGCCAGCAGCCAAGAATTTGATCGCGGACTGCCGCAAGAGACCCAGTACTTC.

This clone was found a few times. V and J are TRBV5-1 and TRBJ1-2, with 7 bases identical to TRBD1. CDR1 and CDR2 from the germline V gene are SGHRS and YFSETQ. The CDR3 contains 14 residues. V shed 4 bases, J shed 6 bases, and the junction held 9 bases outside the gene matches. CDR3 bases: TGCGCCAGCAGCCGTTCTGAGGGGGCGAATGGCTACACCTTC. Translating it yields CASSRSEGANGYTF.